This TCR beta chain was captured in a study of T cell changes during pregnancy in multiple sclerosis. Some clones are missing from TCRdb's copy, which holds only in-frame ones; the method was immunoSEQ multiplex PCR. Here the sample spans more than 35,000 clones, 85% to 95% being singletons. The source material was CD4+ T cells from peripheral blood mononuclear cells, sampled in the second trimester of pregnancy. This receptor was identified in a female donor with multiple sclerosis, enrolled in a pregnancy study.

The CDR3 coding sequence is TGTGCCAGCGCCAAGAGGGGGGGCACTGAAGCTTTCTTT. Translation: CASAKRGGTEAFF. The chain recombines TRBV27 with TRBJ1-1; D is perhaps TRBD1 (6 bases). The CDR3 runs 13 residues. Germline CDR1 reads MNHEY; CDR2 reads SMNVEV (reference sequence). V lost 8 bases and J lost 4, with 14 bases in between.